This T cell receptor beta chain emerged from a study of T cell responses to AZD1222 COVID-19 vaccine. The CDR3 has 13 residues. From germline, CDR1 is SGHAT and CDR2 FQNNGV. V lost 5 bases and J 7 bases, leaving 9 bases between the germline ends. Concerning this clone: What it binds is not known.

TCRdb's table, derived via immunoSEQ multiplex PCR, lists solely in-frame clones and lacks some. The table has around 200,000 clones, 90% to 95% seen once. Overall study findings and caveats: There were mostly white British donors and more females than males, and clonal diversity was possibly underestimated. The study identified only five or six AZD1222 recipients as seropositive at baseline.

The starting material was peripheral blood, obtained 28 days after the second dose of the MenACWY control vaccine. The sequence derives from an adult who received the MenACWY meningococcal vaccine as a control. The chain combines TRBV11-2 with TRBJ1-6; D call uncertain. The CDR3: CASSRAGNSPLHF. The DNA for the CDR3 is TGTGCCAGCAGCCGGGCGGGGAATTCACCCCTCCACTTT.